This T cell receptor beta chain was obtained from a study of blood T cell repertoires in COVID-19. TCRdb keeps only in-frame clones here, not all; method: immunoSEQ multiplex PCR. The sample yields about 250,000 clones, 70% to 85% seen once. With V trimmed by 6 bases and J by 3 bases, 4 bases remained unmatched. CDR3 size: 16 residues. Germline assignment: CDR1 KGHSH and CDR2 LQKENI. The chain is built from TRBV18 and TRBJ2-3; 15 bases fit TRBD2. The sequence was collected from a man older than 75 with acute or convalescent COVID-19. Sample: peripheral blood. CDR3 DNA sequence: TGTGCCAGCTCGCTGGGACTAGCGGGAGGAACAGATACGCAGTATTTT. Amino acids: CASSLGLAGGTDTQYF.